The rows below give T cell receptor beta chains drawn from one sample of a study of T cells in Graves' hyperthyroidism and ophthalmopathy. MiXCR, run by TCRdb on the multiplex PCR reads, gives a single entry per CDR3 protein. Here the sample spans 300,000 or so distinct CDR3 sequences, more than 15% being singletons. The specimen was blood. The receptors were gathered from a woman aged 60-70 years with Graves' ophthalmopathy. The CDR3 runs from the conserved cysteine through the conserved F or W. A D gene is named only where the DNA matches it firmly. The listing skips clone size in some rows; elsewhere it reads once, few, many or a size class.

TRBV28	TRBJ2-3	NA	many	TGTGCCAGCAGTTCCCCGGGCCACACAGATACGCAGTATTTT	CASSSPGHTDTQYF
TRBV28	TRBJ2-4	NA	many	TGTGCCAGCAGTTTGCAGGGGGGGTCCAAAAACATTCAGTACTTC	CASSLQGGSKNIQYF
TRBV5-6	TRBJ1-2	NA	few	TGTGCCAGCAGCCCACAGCGGATCTATGGCTACACCTTC	CASSPQRIYGYTF
TRBV19	TRBJ1-5	NA	NA	TGTGCCAGTAGTATATACCGGGCAGACGGCAATCAGCCCCAGCATTTT	CASSIYRADGNQPQHF
TRBV7-9	TRBJ1-6	TRBD1	NA	TGTGCCAGCAGCCCGTCCGGGGACAGGCTAGGGTCACCCCTCCACTTT	CASSPSGDRLGSPLHF
TRBV6-1	TRBJ1-6	NA	few	TGTGCCAGCAGGCCTCCGGGTTTTAATTCACCCCTCCACTTT	CASRPPGFNSPLHF
TRBV28	TRBJ2-7	NA	many	TGTGCCAGCAGTTTAGGGTTTTGGTACGAGCAGTACTTC	CASSLGFWYEQYF
TRBV5-6	TRBJ2-7	TRBD1	few	TGTGCCAGCAGCCCCGTAATAGACAGGGTGGCCACCTACGAGCAGTACTTC	CASSPVIDRVATYEQYF
TRBV12-3/TRBV12-4	TRBJ1-3	NA	many	TGTGCCAGCAGCGGGGGTCGCGGAAACACCATATATTTT	CASSGGRGNTIYF
TRBV7-6	TRBJ2-7	TRBD1	NA	TGTGCCAGCAGCTTATCGCAGGGGGCATCTGCCGAGCAGTACTTC	CASSLSQGASAEQYF
TRBV5-1	TRBJ2-5	NA	NA	TGCGCCAGCTCGGGGGACAGCCAAGAGACCCAGTACTTC	CASSGDSQETQYF
TRBV27	TRBJ2-7	TRBD1	NA	TGTGCCAGCAGTTTTTCGGGACAGGACTCCTACGAGCAGTACTTC	CASSFSGQDSYEQYF
TRBV29-1	TRBJ2-3	TRBD1	many	TGCAGCGTTATAACAGGGGGTAACACAGATACGCAGTATTTT	CSVITGGNTDTQYF
TRBV20-1	TRBJ1-2	NA	NA	TGCAGTGCTAGAGACGAGGGTGGCTACACCTTC	CSARDEGGYTF
TRBV7-9	TRBJ2-7	TRBD1	few	TGTGCCAGCAGCTTCCCGCCCGGGACAGGGGCCTACGAGCAGTACTTC	CASSFPPGTGAYEQYF
TRBV29-1	TRBJ2-7	TRBD1	many	TGCAGCGTTGATGGGGGACCGACAGGGGACGAGCAGTACTTC	CSVDGGPTGDEQYF
TRBV19	TRBJ2-3	TRBD1	few	TGTGCCAGTACCCTCCAGACAGGGGATACGCAGTATTTT	CASTLQTGDTQYF
TRBV20-1	TRBJ2-3	TRBD2	few	TGCAGTGCTAAGACTAGCGGGAATCCCCGGGGCACAGATACGCAGTATTTT	CSAKTSGNPRGTDTQYF
TRBV4-3	TRBJ1-1	TRBD1	many	TGCGCCAGCAGCCAATTTGGGACAGGGGGATATGAAGCTTTCTTT	CASSQFGTGGYEAFF
TRBV27	TRBJ2-7	TRBD2	few	TGTGCCAGCAGTTTACAGTTTACGGGGGGGAAAGCCTACGAGCAGTACTTC	CASSLQFTGGKAYEQYF
TRBV6-1	TRBJ1-4	TRBD1	NA	TGTGCCAGCAGCAGTGGACAGGGGGTAGGAAAACTGTTTTTT	CASSSGQGVGKLFF
TRBV12-3/TRBV12-4	TRBJ1-2	NA	NA	TGTGCCAGCAGTCTTCGACAGCTTAACTATGGCTACACCTTC	CASSLRQLNYGYTF
TRBV29-1	TRBJ2-3	TRBD2	many	TGCAGCGTTTTAGGACTAGCGGGAGAAAGCACAGATACGCAGTATTTT	CSVLGLAGESTDTQYF
TRBV11-3	TRBJ2-1	NA	many	TGTGCCAGCAGCTTACCCGGCACTAGCCCTTACAATGAGCAGTTCTTC	CASSLPGTSPYNEQFF
TRBV9	TRBJ1-1	NA	many	TGTGCCAGCAGCGGTCAGGCAGGGGAACAGTTGAACACTGAAGCTTTCTTT	CASSGQAGEQLNTEAFF
TRBV9	TRBJ2-7	NA	many	TGTGCCAGCAGCGTAGGACCGGGCTACGAGCAGTACTTC	CASSVGPGYEQYF
TRBV20-1	TRBJ2-4	NA	many	TGCAGTGCTAGAGATCTGGGACGGCGTCTAACCAAAAACATTCAGTACTTC	CSARDLGRRLTKNIQYF
TRBV20-1	TRBJ2-7	TRBD1	NA	TGCAGTGCTACCGACCCGGGACAGGGAGGCGAGCAGTACTTC	CSATDPGQGGEQYF
TRBV20-1	TRBJ2-5	TRBD1	once	TGCAGTGCTAGAGATCCAAAGGGACAGGGAGAGACCCAGTACTTC	CSARDPKGQGETQYF
TRBV6-2/TRBV6-3	TRBJ1-2	NA	NA	TGTGCCAGCAGTTACCCGTTGGTAGGCTACACCTTC	CASSYPLVGYTF
TRBV20-1	TRBJ2-7	NA	many	TGCAGTGCTAGCGACTACTACGAGCAGTACTTC	CSASDYYEQYF
TRBV20-1	TRBJ2-5	TRBD2	many	TGCAGTGCTAGGACTAGCGGGAGGGCTGAGACCCAGTACTTC	CSARTSGRAETQYF
TRBV28	TRBJ2-1	NA	NA	TGTGCCAGCAGTTTTGTGTTGCCCGACAATGAGCAGTTCTTC	CASSFVLPDNEQFF
TRBV7-2	TRBJ2-3	TRBD2	many	TGTGCCAGCAGCTCAACTAGCGGGAGGGCCGGGCGTACGCAGTATTTT	CASSSTSGRAGRTQYF
TRBV7-2	TRBJ2-7	TRBD2	NA	TGTGCCAGCAGCCCGAGGACTAGCGGGGACTACGAGCAGTACTTC	CASSPRTSGDYEQYF
TRBV3-1	TRBJ2-3	NA	once	TGTGCCAGCAGCCAAGATCTTCCAGGGAGTAGTGGCACAGATACGCAGTATTTT	CASSQDLPGSSGTDTQYF
TRBV6-2/TRBV6-3	TRBJ1-2	NA	many	TGTGCCAGCAGTCCACTCCCTCGGCTCGGGATCTATGGCTACACCTTC	CASSPLPRLGIYGYTF